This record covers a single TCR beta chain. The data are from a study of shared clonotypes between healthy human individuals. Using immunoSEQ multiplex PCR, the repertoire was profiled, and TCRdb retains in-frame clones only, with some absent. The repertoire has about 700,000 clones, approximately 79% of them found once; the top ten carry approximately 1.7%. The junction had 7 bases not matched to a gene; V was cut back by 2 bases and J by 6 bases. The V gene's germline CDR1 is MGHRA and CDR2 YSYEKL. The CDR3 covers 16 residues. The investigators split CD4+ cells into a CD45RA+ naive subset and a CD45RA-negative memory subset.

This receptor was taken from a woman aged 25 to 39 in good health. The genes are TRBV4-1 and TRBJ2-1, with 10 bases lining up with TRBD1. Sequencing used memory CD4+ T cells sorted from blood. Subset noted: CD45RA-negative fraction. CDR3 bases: TGCGCCAGCAGCCAACCCGGGACAGGGGATCCCAATGAGCAGTTCTTC. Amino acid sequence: CASSQPGTGDPNEQFF.